These 25 T cell receptor beta chains were all obtained from the same sample, sequenced in a study of control samples from healthy donors and cancer patients. Data came from immunoSEQ multiplex PCR; TCRdb stores just in-frame clones and leaves some out. The profile shows more than 70,000 clones, about 90% of them singletons. The specimen was PBMCs. All receptors come from a man aged 55 to 70 with lung cancer.

In its sample, this clone was seen once. This sequence joins TRBV9 and TRBJ2-1, with 8 bases that match TRBD1. The V segment lost 3 bases and the J segment 2 bases; nucleotides outside the gene matches: 4. This CDR3 comprises 15 residues. Germline V gene sequence: CDR1 SGDLS, CDR2 YYNGEE. The CDR3 DNA reads TGTGCCAGCAGCGCAGACAGGGGTGCCTACAATGAGCAGTTCTTC. Protein: CASSADRGAYNEQFF.

Written as DNA, the CDR3 is TGTGCCAGCAGTTTGTCCCGTGATTCACCCCTCCACTTT. It yields the protein CASSLSRDSPLHF. The chain carries TRBV27 and TRBJ1-6; D not resolved. Deletions cut 3 bases from V and 8 bases from J, with 8 bases between. The germline V gene has CDR1 MNHEY and CDR2 SMNVEV (reference sequence). This CDR3 spans 13 amino acids.

This clone was detected only once. This chain links TRBV7-2 with TRBJ2-5; D uncertain. CDR1 and CDR2 from the germline V gene are SGHTA and FQGNSA. With 2 bases removed from V and 4 bases from J, the gap between germline ends came to 14 bases. The CDR3 is 15 residues long. The CDR3 nucleotides are TGTGCCAGCAGCTTAAACCCAGGACGAGGAGAGACCCAGTACTTC. It yields the protein CASSLNPGRGETQYF.

This chain connects TRBV4-1 to TRBJ1-5; TRBD1 is a possible D gene (5 bases). CDR1 is MGHRA, CDR2 YSYEKL, per germline. The CDR3 consists of 18 residues. V lost 4 bases to trimming and J lost 1 base, with 20 bases between them. The CDR3: CASSPRSNFGDSNQPQHF. The CDR3 bases are TGCGCCAGCAGCCCGAGATCCAATTTTGGGGACAGCAATCAGCCCCAGCATTTT.

The chain employs TRBV11-3 and TRBJ2-7, with D unresolved. Germline loops: CDR1 SGHNT, CDR2 YENEEA. V was clipped by 1 base and J by 9 bases, with 16 bases between them. The CDR3 length is 14 residues. This CDR3 is CASSLAAAGSGQYV. The DNA of the CDR3 is TGTGCCAGCAGCTTAGCGGCAGCAGGCTCGGGGCAGTACGTC.

This chain uses TRBV4-2 with TRBJ2-2; 10 nucleotides match TRBD1. Germline V gives CDR1 LGHNA, CDR2 YNFKEQ. Losses at the gene ends were 3 bases for V and 6 bases for J; bases not matched to a gene: 7. This CDR3 contains 16 residues. This CDR3 is CASSQTGGLDPGELFF. The CDR3 DNA is TGTGCCAGCAGCCAGACAGGGGGCCTTGACCCCGGGGAGCTGTTTTTT.

The chain uses TRBV18 and TRBJ2-5, with 9 nucleotides matching TRBD1. The length of the CDR3 is 15 residues. Germline assignment: CDR1 KGHSH and CDR2 LQKENI. After removal of 2 bases from V and 5 bases from J, the junction contained 6 bases not matched to a gene. CDR3 amino acids: CASSPRTGEQETQYF. The CDR3, as DNA: TGTGCCAGCTCACCAAGGACAGGGGAGCAGGAGACCCAGTACTTC.

The sample holds one count of this clone. The gene calls are TRBV4-1 and TRBJ1-1; a possible D gene is TRBD1 (6 bases). The CDR3 is 17 amino acids. The V gene lost 0 bases and the J gene lost 10 bases, with 24 bases spanning the gap. Germline CDR1 MGHRA, CDR2 YSYEKL. Written as DNA, the CDR3 is TGCGCCAGCAGCCAAGATGGGGGCACAGGGACCTCTAAAAGAGCTTTCTTT. Translating gives CASSQDGGTGTSKRAFF.

The chain joins TRBV18 to TRBJ2-6; TRBD1 might be the D (5 bases). The length of the CDR3 is 16 residues. The V gene lost 3 bases and the J gene lost 0 bases, with 9 bases spanning the gap. Germline CDR1 reads KGHSH; CDR2 reads LQKENI. CDR3 loop: CASSPDSYSGANVLTF. The CDR3 nucleotides are TGTGCCAGCTCACCTGACAGTTACTCTGGGGCCAACGTCCTGACTTTC.

V and J are TRBV9 and TRBJ1-3; D remains ambiguous. Germline V gene sequence: CDR1 SGDLS, CDR2 YYNGEE. Deletions cut 3 bases from V and 1 base from J, with 8 bases between. CDR3 length equals 14 residues. The CDR3 reads CASSEGQSGNTIYF. The CDR3, as DNA: TGTGCCAGCAGCGAAGGCCAGTCTGGAAACACCATATATTTT.

This chain links TRBV14 with TRBJ2-6, with unresolved D. The germline V and J ends were trimmed by 3 bases and 0 bases, with 27 bases remaining between them. The CDR3 runs 22 residues. The germline CDR1 and CDR2 sequences are SGHDN and FVKESK. CDR3 amino acids: CASSQIAFYVRDESSGANVLTF. CDR3 DNA: TGTGCCAGCAGCCAGATTGCTTTTTACGTTAGGGATGAAAGCTCTGGGGCCAACGTCCTGACTTTC. Drawing the rest from reference TRBV14 and TRBJ2-6, the complete variable domain is EAGVTQFPSHSVIEKGQTVTLRCDPISGHDNLYWYRRVMGKEIKFLLHFVKESKQDESGMPNNRFLAERTGGTYSTLKVQPAELEDSGVYFCASSQIAFYVRDESSGANVLTFGAGSRLTVL.

As concerns this clone: Distinct nucleotide sequences in the sample also encode this CDR3. The rearrangement links TRBV9 to TRBJ2-2, with D possibly called TRBD1 or TRBD2 (7 bases each). The CDR3 sequence is 14 residues long. CDR1 SGDLS and CDR2 YYNGEE come from the germline V gene. The V end lost 2 bases, the J end lost 5 bases, and 10 bases lay between the germline ends. The CDR3 DNA sequence: TGTGCCAGCAGCGTCCAGGGGGGGACCGGGGAGCTGTTTTTT. It specifies CASSVQGGTGELFF.

With respect to this clone: Other nucleotide sequences from this sample produce the same CDR3. The chain couples TRBV30 to TRBJ1-5, with TRBD1 as a possible D gene (6 bases). The V and J ends lost 3 bases and 3 bases respectively, with 9 bases between them. CDR3 length: 13 residues. The V gene's germline CDR1 is GTSNPN and CDR2 SVGIG (reference sequence). DNA of the CDR3: TGTGCCTGGAGCAGGGGTGACAATCAGCCCCAGCATTTT. It is translated as CAWSRGDNQPQHF.

V usage is TRBV5-1 and J usage is TRBJ1-1; D is ambiguous. CDR3 length equals 15 residues. Germline-derived CDR1 and CDR2 are SGHRS and YFSETQ. V lost 0 bases, J lost 0 bases, and 9 bases lay in between. This CDR3 reads CASSLEPGLNTEAFF. As DNA, the CDR3 is TGCGCCAGCAGCTTGGAGCCGGGGTTGAACACTGAAGCTTTCTTT.

The rearrangement joins TRBV5-6 to TRBJ1-1; D gene unclear. The germline gives CDR1 SGHDT, CDR2 YYEEEE. Trimming pared 4 bases from V and 0 bases from J, leaving 19 bases between. The CDR3 covers 17 residues. CDR3 nucleotide sequence: TGTGCCAGCAGCCCCGCGATTTCGGGCGCCGTGAACACTGAAGCTTTCTTT. It is translated as CASSPAISGAVNTEAFF.

The rearrangement uses TRBV21-1 and TRBJ2-7; TRBD1, the table's D call, lacks a check against the DNA. TRBV21-1 is a listed pseudogene. This CDR3 region has 18 residues. CDR3 loop: CASSKKGLIGVFHYEQYV. CDR3 nucleotide sequence: TGTGCCAGCAGCAAGAAAGGTTTGATAGGGGTTTTTCACTACGAGCAGTACGTC.

This clone has a handful of counts. The chain joins TRBV5-1 to TRBJ2-7; D gene ambiguous. This CDR3 is built from 14 residues. CDR1 is SGHRS, CDR2 YFSETQ, per germline. The V and J ends lost 2 bases and 0 bases respectively, with 9 bases between them. In nucleotides, the CDR3 is TGCGCCAGCAGCTTCTCGGGTTCCTCCTACGAGCAGTACTTC. Protein sequence: CASSFSGSSYEQYF.

This clone appeared a few times. The V gene is TRBV11-3, the J gene TRBJ2-1; 7 positions match TRBD1. Trimming took 4 bases from V and 0 from J; bases not matched to a gene: 3. Per germline, CDR1 SGHNT and CDR2 YENEEA. CDR3 size: 15 residues. The CDR3 region is CASSSGQSSYNEQFF. The CDR3 DNA sequence: TGTGCCAGCAGCTCGGGACAGAGCTCCTACAATGAGCAGTTCTTC.

The chain is built from TRBV7-2 and TRBJ1-6; D unresolved. The V end lost 4 bases, the J end lost 8 bases, and 3 bases lay between the germline ends. CDR3 length: 11 residues. Germline V lookup: CDR1 SGHTA, CDR2 FQGNSA. The CDR3 DNA reads as TGTGCCAGCAGCTCTTATTCACCCCTCCACTTT. Its protein is CASSSYSPLHF.

This chain links TRBV7-2 with TRBJ1-2; tentatively, D is TRBD1 (5 bases). The CDR3 runs to 13 residues. The germline V and J ends were trimmed by 5 bases and 2 bases, with 9 bases remaining between them. The germline V gene encodes CDR1 SGHTA and CDR2 FQGNSA. The DNA of the CDR3 is TGTGCCAGCAGCCCCGACAGAAACTATGGCTACACCTTC. Translated, it gives CASSPDRNYGYTF.

V gene TRBV11-3 combines with J gene TRBJ2-7; tentative D call: TRBD2 (5 bases). Germline assignment: CDR1 SGHNT and CDR2 YENEEA. CDR3 size: 10 residues. The V gene lost 11 bases and the J gene lost 7 bases, with 12 bases spanning the gap. The CDR3 region is CASYGSEQYV. In nucleotides, the CDR3 is TGTGCCTCGTATGGGAGTGAGCAGTACGTC.

This chain's CDR3 is CASSRSGTTQETQYF. The CDR3 DNA reads as TGTGCCAGCAGCAGGTCCGGGACTACACAAGAGACCCAGTACTTC. V usage is TRBV9 and J usage is TRBJ2-5, with TRBD2 identical over 7 bases. The CDR3 spans 15 residues. Germline values: CDR1 SGDLS, CDR2 YYNGEE. The junction had 8 bases not matched to a gene; V was cut back by 4 bases and J by 2 bases.

The chain links TRBV12-3 or TRBV12-4 to TRBJ1-2; no clear D gene. Trimming took 5 bases from V and 2 from J, leaving 6 bases between them. The length of the CDR3 is 12 residues. In nucleotides, the CDR3 is TGTGCCAGCAGTCTAGGGAACTATGGCTACACCTTC. Translating it yields CASSLGNYGYTF.

V is TRBV18 and J is TRBJ2-7, with 8 positions matching TRBD1. The V gene's germline CDR1 is KGHSH and CDR2 LQKENI. V dropped 3 bases and J dropped 0; count of bases not matched to a gene: 10. The CDR3 loop spans 17 amino acids. The CDR3 reads CASSPFGGQGPSYEQYV. CDR3 DNA: TGTGCCAGCTCACCCTTCGGTGGACAGGGACCCTCCTACGAGCAGTACGTC.

The chain links TRBV14 to TRBJ2-3; the D is unclear. This CDR3 contains 12 residues. CDR1 is SGHDN, CDR2 FVKESK, per germline. Trimming cost V 1 base and J 7 bases, with 6 bases left between them. CDR3 protein: CASSQVVYTQYF. DNA for the CDR3: TGTGCCAGCAGCCAAGTTGTTTATACGCAGTATTTT.